Sequencing of this TCR beta chain was carried out in a study of T cell responses to AZD1222 COVID-19 vaccine. J gave up 5 bases and V 0 bases, and 5 bases lay outside the gene matches. CDR1 is LGHNA, CDR2 YSLEER, per germline. The CDR3 totals 15 residues. A word on this clone: Its antigen is unknown.

Study results and limitations: Vaccination with two AZD1222 doses was followed by a rise in Spike-specific TCR breadth and depth.

Sequenced by immunoSEQ multiplex PCR; TCRdb stores in-frame clones only, minus some. The profile shows more than 100,000 clones, about 92% of them singletons. The chain joins TRBV4-3 to TRBJ2-3, with 7 bases lining up with TRBD2. The sequencing used peripheral blood, collected 28 days after the second AZD1222 dose. This TCR derives from an adult who received the AZD1222 COVID-19 vaccine. The CDR3 bases are TGCGCCAGCAGCCAAGAGCGGGGGTTAAAAGATACGCAGTATTTT. Translation gives CASSQERGLKDTQYF.